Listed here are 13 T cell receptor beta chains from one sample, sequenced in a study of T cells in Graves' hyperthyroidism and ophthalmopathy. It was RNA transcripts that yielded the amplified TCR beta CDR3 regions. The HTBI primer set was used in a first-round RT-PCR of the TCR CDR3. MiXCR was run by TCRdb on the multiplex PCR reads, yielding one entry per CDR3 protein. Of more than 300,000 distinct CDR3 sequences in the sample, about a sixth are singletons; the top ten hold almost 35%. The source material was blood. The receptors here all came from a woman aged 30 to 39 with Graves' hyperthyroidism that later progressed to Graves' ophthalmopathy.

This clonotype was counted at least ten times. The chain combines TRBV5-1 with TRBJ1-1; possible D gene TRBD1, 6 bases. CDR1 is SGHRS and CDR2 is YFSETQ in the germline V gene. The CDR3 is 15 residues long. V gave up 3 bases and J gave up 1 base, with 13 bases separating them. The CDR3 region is CASSYGTNENTEAFF. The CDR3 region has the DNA TGCGCCAGCAGCTATGGGACAAATGAGAACACTGAAGCTTTCTTT.

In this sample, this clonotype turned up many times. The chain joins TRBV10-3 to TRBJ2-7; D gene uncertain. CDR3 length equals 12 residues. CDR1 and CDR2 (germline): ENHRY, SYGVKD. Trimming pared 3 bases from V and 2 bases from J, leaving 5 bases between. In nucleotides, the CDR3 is TGTGCCATCAGTGACGGCCCCTACGAGCAGTACTTC. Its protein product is CAISDGPYEQYF.

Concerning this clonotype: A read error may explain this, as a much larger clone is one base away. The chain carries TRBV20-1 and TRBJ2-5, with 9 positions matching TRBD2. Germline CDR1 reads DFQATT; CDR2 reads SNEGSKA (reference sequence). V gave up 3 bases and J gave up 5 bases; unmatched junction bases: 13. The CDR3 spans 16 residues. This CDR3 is CSASGSSGRGLETQYF. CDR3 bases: TGCAGTGCTAGCGGGAGTAGCGGGAGAGGGTTGGAGACCCAGTACTTC.

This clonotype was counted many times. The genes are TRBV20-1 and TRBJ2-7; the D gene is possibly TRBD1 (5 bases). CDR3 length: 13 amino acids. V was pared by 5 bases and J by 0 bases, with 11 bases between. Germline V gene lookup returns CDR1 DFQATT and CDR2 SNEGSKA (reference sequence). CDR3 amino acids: CSAPSTVSYEQYF. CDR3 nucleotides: TGCAGTGCTCCTTCGACAGTCTCCTACGAGCAGTACTTC.

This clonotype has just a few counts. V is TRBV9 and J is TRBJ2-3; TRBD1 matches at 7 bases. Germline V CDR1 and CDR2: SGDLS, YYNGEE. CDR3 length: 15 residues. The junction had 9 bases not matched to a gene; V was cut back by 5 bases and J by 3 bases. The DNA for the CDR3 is TGTGCCAGCAGTCGACAGGGAATGAGGACAGATACGCAGTATTTT. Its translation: CASSRQGMRTDTQYF.

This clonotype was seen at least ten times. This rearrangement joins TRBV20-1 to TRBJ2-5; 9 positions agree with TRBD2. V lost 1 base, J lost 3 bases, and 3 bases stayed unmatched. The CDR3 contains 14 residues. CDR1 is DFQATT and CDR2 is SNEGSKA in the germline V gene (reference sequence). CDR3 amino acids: CSARAAGGKETQYF. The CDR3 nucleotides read TGCAGTGCTAGAGCAGCGGGGGGAAAAGAGACCCAGTACTTC.

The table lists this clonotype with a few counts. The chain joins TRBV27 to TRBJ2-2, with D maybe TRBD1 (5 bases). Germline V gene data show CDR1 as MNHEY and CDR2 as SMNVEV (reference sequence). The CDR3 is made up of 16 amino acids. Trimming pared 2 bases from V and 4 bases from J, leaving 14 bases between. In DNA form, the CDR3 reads TGTGCCAGCAGTTTAGAAAAATGGGGCGGCACCGGGGAGCTGTTTTTT. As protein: CASSLEKWGGTGELFF.

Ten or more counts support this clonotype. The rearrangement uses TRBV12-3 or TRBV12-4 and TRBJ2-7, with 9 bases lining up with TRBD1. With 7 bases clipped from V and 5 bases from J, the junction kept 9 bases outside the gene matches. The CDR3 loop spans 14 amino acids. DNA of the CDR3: TGTGCCAGCAAACCCGGGACAGGGATGCACGAGCAGTACTTC. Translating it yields CASKPGTGMHEQYF.

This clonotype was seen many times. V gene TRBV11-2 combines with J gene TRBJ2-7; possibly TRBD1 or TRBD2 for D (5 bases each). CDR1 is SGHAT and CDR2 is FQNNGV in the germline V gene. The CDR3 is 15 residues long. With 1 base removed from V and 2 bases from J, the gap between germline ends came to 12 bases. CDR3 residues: CASSLATGLTYEQYF. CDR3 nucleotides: TGTGCCAGCAGCTTAGCTACAGGACTTACCTACGAGCAGTACTTC.

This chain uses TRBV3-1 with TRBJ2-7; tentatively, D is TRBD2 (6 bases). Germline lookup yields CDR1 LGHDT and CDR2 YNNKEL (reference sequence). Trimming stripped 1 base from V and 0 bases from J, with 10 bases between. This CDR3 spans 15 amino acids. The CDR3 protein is CASSQGWGVSYEQYF. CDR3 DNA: TGTGCCAGCAGCCAAGGGTGGGGGGTCTCCTACGAGCAGTACTTC.

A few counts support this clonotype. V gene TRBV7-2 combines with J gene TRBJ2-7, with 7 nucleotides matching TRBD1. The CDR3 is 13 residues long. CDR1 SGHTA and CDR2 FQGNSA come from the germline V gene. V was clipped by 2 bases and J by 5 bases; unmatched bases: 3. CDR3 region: CASSLWGTDEQYF. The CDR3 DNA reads TGTGCCAGCAGCTTATGGGGGACAGACGAGCAGTACTTC. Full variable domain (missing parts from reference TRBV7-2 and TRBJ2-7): GAGVSQSPSNKVTEKGKDVELRCDPISGHTALYWYRQSLGQGLEFLIYFQGNSAPDKSGLPSDRFSAERTGGSVSTLTIQRTQQEDSAVYLCASSLWGTDEQYFGPGTRLTVT.

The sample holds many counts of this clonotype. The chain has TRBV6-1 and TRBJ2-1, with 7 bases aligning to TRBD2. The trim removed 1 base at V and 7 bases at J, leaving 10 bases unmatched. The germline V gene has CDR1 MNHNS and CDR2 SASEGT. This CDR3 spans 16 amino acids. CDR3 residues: CASSEVGGFSWNEQFF. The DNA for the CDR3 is TGTGCCAGCAGTGAAGTGGGGGGGTTTTCGTGGAATGAGCAGTTCTTC.

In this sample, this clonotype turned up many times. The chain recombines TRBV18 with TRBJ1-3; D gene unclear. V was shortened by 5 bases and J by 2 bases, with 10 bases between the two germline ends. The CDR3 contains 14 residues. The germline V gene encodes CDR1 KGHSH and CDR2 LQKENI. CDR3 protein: CASSSTVTGNTIYF. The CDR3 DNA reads TGTGCCAGCTCATCTACAGTGACTGGAAACACCATATATTTT.